This T cell receptor beta chain is drawn from a study of blood T cell repertoires in COVID-19. CDR1 SEHNR and CDR2 FQNEAQ come from the germline V gene (reference sequence). The CDR3 covers 13 residues. The authors' processing: From reference gene primer amplification, estimates of nucleated cell counts were derived. Here immunoSEQ multiplex PCR was the method, and the copy in TCRdb shows in-frame clones only, minus some. Clone size and the V and J calls come from that table; the DNA yielded D and trimming. In the table there are around 140,000 clones, about 90% of which are singletons. This clone came up once.

The TCR originated in a woman aged 50 to 60 with acute or convalescent COVID-19. The specimen sequenced was peripheral blood. This rearrangement joins TRBV7-9 to TRBJ2-1, with 7 bases identical to TRBD2. For the CDR3, the DNA is TGTACCGCTGGGCTAGCGGAGAACAATGAGCAGTTCTTC. Translating it yields CTAGLAENNEQFF.